These 10 T cell receptor beta chains share one sample of origin, sequenced in a study of spatial heterogeneity in lung cancer. General study results and limits: Expanded intratumoral alpha and beta TCR counts tracked tumor mutation counts.

As to time point: sample taken at primary tumor resection. Their target antigens are unknown. In TCRdb, the 5' RACE reads were re-called with MiXCR into one record per CDR3 protein. The repertoire holds approximately 7,400 distinct CDR3 sequences, with approximately 7% as singletons. Material: lung tumor tissue, obtained at surgery. The receptor source for this set is a male donor with early-stage non-small cell lung cancer.

The table lists this clonotype with many counts. DNA for the CDR3: TGTGCCAGCAGCTTAGGGGCCGGGGCGGCCTCAGTGGAAGAGCAGTACTTC. As protein: CASSLGAGAASVEEQYF. The chain combines TRBV7-9 with TRBJ2-7, with D possibly called TRBD1 or TRBD2 (5 bases each). Germline V gene lookup returns CDR1 SEHNR and CDR2 FQNEAQ (reference sequence). The CDR3 contains 17 residues. Trimming pared 1 base from V and 7 bases from J, leaving 23 bases between.

By proportion, this clonotype is medium-sized. This rearrangement joins TRBV7-2 to TRBJ2-3, with 7 bases aligning to TRBD2. Germline V CDR1 and CDR2: SGHTA, FQGNSA. CDR3 size: 13 residues. The V segment lost 8 bases and the J segment 2 bases; nucleotides outside the gene matches: 4. The CDR3 spells CASGRAFTDTQYF. In DNA, the CDR3 is TGTGCCAGCGGGAGGGCCTTCACAGATACGCAGTATTTT.

This clonotype was recorded at least ten times. This chain joins TRBV5-4 and TRBJ2-5; D possibly corresponds to TRBD1 (6 bases). The CDR3 runs to 14 residues. Germline CDR1 SGHNT, CDR2 YYREEE (reference sequence). V gave up 0 bases and J gave up 4 bases, with 10 bases separating them. The CDR3 sequence: CASSLAQGRETQYF. In DNA, the CDR3 is TGTGCCAGCAGCTTGGCACAGGGAAGAGAGACCCAGTACTTC.

This clonotype showed up many times. This chain connects TRBV6-2 or TRBV6-3 to TRBJ2-5; 7 bases are shared with TRBD1. Germline assignment: CDR1 MNHEY and CDR2 SVGEGT. After removal of 7 bases from V and 0 bases from J, the junction contained 8 bases not matched to a gene. This CDR3 region has 15 residues. CDR3 coding DNA: TGTGCCAGCACCCCGACAGGGTTGTACCAAGAGACCCAGTACTTC. Translating gives CASTPTGLYQETQYF.

V gene TRBV2 combines with J gene TRBJ1-6, with 8 bases fitting TRBD1. Per germline, CDR1 SNHLY and CDR2 FYNNEI. After removal of 6 bases from V and 5 bases from J, the junction contained 6 bases not matched to a gene. This CDR3 spans 15 amino acids. CDR3 nucleotides: TGTGCCAGCAGACACAGGGGGGATAATAATTCACCCCTCCACTTT. Its translation: CASRHRGDNNSPLHF.

Notes on this clonotype: Given a much more abundant clone one base away, this may be a read error. The CDR3 is CASGQGDRGDRYF. For the CDR3, the DNA is TGTGCCAGCGGCCAAGGGGACAGGGGGGATAGGTATTTT. The chain has TRBV6-6 and TRBJ2-3, with TRBD1 matching over 11 bases. V lost 8 bases to trimming and J lost 14 bases; unmatched junction nucleotides: 12. Germline V CDR1 and CDR2: MNHNY, SVGAGI (reference sequence). The CDR3 extends over 13 amino acids.

A few counts support this clonotype. CDR3 residues: CASSPITGQGNTGELFF. For the CDR3, the DNA is TGTGCCAGCAGCCCCATTACCGGACAGGGAAACACCGGGGAGCTGTTTTTT. The V gene is TRBV7-9, the J gene TRBJ2-2; 8 nucleotides agree with TRBD1. Germline V gene lookup returns CDR1 SEHNR and CDR2 FQNEAQ (reference sequence). The CDR3 totals 17 residues. V lost 5 bases and J lost 2; bases outside the gene matches: 10.

This clonotype is judged medium-sized (0.01 to 0.1%). V gene TRBV28 combines with J gene TRBJ2-1; 7 nucleotides match TRBD1. This CDR3 has 15 amino acids. After removal of 4 bases from V and 4 bases from J, the junction contained 7 bases not matched to a gene. The germline CDR1 and CDR2 sequences are MDHEN and SYDVKM. The CDR3 reads CASSSPQGIYNEQFF. The CDR3 region has the DNA TGTGCCAGCAGTTCCCCACAGGGGATTTACAATGAGCAGTTCTTC. The variable domain in full, with the rest retrieved from reference TRBV28 and TRBJ2-1, is DVKVTQSSRYLVKRTGEKVFLECVQDMDHENMFWYRQDPGLGLRLIYFSYDVKMKEKGDIPEGYSVSREKKERFSLILESASTNQTSMYLCASSSPQGIYNEQFFGPGTRLTVL.

This clonotype came up a few times. This chain uses TRBV7-2 with TRBJ2-7; 9 bases are shared with TRBD1. V was pared by 5 bases and J by 0 bases, with 2 bases of the junction left unmatched. The V gene's germline CDR1 is SGHTA and CDR2 FQGNSA. The CDR3 is 14 amino acids. CDR3 sequence: CASSRTGVSYEQYF. The CDR3 coding sequence is TGTGCCAGCAGCAGGACAGGGGTCTCCTACGAGCAGTACTTC.

This clonotype was counted many times. The rearrangement joins TRBV9 to TRBJ2-7, with 11 bases fitting TRBD2. Trimming cost V 0 bases and J 12 bases; bases outside gene matches: 8. Germline CDR1 and CDR2: SGDLS and YYNGEE. The CDR3 totals 14 residues. CDR3 DNA: TGTGCCAGCAGCGTAGACGCCTATAGCGGGAGGGTGTACTTC. As protein: CASSVDAYSGRVYF.